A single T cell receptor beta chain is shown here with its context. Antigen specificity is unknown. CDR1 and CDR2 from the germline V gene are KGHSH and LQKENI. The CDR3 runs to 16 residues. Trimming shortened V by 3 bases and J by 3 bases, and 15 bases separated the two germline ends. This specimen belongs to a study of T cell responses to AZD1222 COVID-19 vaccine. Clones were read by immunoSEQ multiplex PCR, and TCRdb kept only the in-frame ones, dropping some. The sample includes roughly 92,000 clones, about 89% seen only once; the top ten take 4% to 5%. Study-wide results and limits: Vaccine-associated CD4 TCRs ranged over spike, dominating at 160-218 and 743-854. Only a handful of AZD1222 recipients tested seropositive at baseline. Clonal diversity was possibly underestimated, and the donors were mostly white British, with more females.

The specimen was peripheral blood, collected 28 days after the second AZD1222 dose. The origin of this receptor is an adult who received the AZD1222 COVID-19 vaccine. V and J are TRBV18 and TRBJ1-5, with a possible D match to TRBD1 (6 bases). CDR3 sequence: CASSPSTGPVNQPQHF. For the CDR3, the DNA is TGTGCCAGCTCACCGAGCACAGGGCCGGTCAATCAGCCCCAGCATTTT.